The clone carrying this T cell receptor beta chain was picked up one time. These data belong to a study of blood T cell repertoires in COVID-19. Across the whole study: COVID-19 samples collected from the United States, Italy and Spain covered acute and convalescent phases. In each case, the material was cDNA or gDNA derived from T cells, B-cell-depleted T cells, or PBMCs.

The CDR3 sequence is 13 residues long. J gave up 4 bases and V 5 bases, and 5 bases lay outside the gene matches. Germline V gene data show CDR1 as GTSNPN and CDR2 as SVGIG (reference sequence). The authors' processing: Researchers report that nucleated cell counts were estimated from reference gene primer amplification. Sequencing used immunoSEQ multiplex PCR; TCRdb keeps in-frame clones, though not all of them. V and J calls and clone size follow that table, whereas D and trimming were derived from the DNA. The data show 35,000 to 50,000 clones, 88% seen once. This receptor was taken from a human donor in a cohort sampled during active COVID-19. The source material was peripheral blood. V and J are TRBV30 and TRBJ1-5, with 7 positions matching TRBD1. The DNA for the CDR3 is TGTGCCTGGTCTCGACAGGGAAATCAGCCCCAGCATTTT. Translation: CAWSRQGNQPQHF.